This T cell receptor beta chain is drawn from a study of T cell repertoires in aging, cancer and after chemotherapy. About the study: Healthy donor repertoires were recorded over several months to years and showed clear clonal overlap.

CDR3 length equals 15 residues. Germline V CDR1 and CDR2: DFQATT, SNEGSKA (reference sequence). Between the trimmed V and J ends, which lost 0 bases and 2 bases, there was a span of 11 bases. Amplification of TCR beta used genomic DNA extracted from peripheral blood. Rearranged V-D-J TRB sequences were amplified with a mixed TRB-A/B primer pool. TCRdb used MiXCR to reprocess the multiplex PCR reads, holding one entry per CDR3 protein. This sample has approximately 13,000 distinct CDR3 sequences, with about 25% found just once. The genes are TRBV20-1 and TRBJ1-5, with D maybe TRBD1 (5 bases). This TCR was recovered from a human donor in good health. The source material was blood. The CDR3 spells CSAREPGQGNQPQHF. In DNA, the CDR3 is TGCAGTGCTAGAGAGCCGGGGCAGGGCAATCAGCCCCAGCATTTT.